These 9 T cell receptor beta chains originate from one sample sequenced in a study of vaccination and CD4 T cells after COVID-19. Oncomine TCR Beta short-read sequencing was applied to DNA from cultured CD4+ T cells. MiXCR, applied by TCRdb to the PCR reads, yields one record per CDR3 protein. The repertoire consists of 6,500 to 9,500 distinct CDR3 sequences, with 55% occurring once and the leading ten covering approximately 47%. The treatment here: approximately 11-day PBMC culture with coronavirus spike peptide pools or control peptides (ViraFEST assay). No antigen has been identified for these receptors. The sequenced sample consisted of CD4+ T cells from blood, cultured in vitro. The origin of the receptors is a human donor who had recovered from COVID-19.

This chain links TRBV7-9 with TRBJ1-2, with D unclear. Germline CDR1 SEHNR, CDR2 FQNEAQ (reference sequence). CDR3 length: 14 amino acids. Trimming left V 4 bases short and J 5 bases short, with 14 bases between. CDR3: CASSSQSAIYGYTF. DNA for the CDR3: TGTGCCAGCAGCTCACAATCAGCCATATATGGCTACACCTTC.

CDR3 protein: CASTRNSYEQYF. CDR3 coding DNA: TGTGCCAGCACCAGAAACTCCTACGAGCAGTACTTC. This chain links TRBV2 with TRBJ2-7, with D hard to call. The CDR3 spans 12 residues. Per the germline V gene, CDR1 is SNHLY and CDR2 is FYNNEI. The ends were cut back, 7 bases at V and 0 bases at J, with 7 bases in the middle. The entire variable domain, with the rest obtained from reference TRBV2 and TRBJ2-7, is as follows: EPEVTQTPSHQVTQMGQEVILRCVPISNHLYFYWYRQILGQKVEFLVSFYNNEISEKSEIFDDQFSVERPDGSNFTLKIRSTKLEDSAMYFCASTRNSYEQYFGPGTRLTVT.

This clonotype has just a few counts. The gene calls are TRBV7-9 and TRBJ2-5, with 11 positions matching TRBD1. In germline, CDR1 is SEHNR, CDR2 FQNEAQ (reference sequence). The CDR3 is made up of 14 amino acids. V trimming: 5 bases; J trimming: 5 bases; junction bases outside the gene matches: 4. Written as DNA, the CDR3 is TGTGCCAGCAGCGTGGACAGGGGGCGGGAGACCCAGTACTTC. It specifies CASSVDRGRETQYF.

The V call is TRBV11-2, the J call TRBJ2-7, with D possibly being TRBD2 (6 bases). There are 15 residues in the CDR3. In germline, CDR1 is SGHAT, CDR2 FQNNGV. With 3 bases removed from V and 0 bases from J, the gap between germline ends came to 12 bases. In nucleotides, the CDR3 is TGTGCCAGCAGCTTGGTGGCGGGGAGCTCCTACGAGCAGTACTTC. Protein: CASSLVAGSSYEQYF.

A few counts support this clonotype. This chain's CDR3 is CASSRTGGTEAFF. CDR3 nucleotides: TGTGCCAGCAGCAGGACAGGGGGGACTGAAGCTTTCTTT. The chain recombines TRBV12-3 or TRBV12-4 with TRBJ1-1; 10 positions match TRBD1. This CDR3 has 13 residues. With 6 bases clipped from V and 5 bases from J, the junction kept 3 bases outside the gene matches.

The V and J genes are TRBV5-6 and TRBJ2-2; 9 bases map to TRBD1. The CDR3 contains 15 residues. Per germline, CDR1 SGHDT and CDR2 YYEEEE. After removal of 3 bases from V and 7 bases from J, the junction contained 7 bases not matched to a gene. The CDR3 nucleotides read TGTGCCAGCAGCTCCGGGACAGGGTTGAGCGGGGAGCTGTTTTTT. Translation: CASSSGTGLSGELFF.

Here the CDR3 reads CASRGTGGESYGYTF. DNA for the CDR3: TGTGCCAGCAGAGGGACAGGGGGCGAAAGCTATGGCTACACCTTC. The chain uses TRBV6-1 and TRBJ1-2, with 12 bases matching TRBD1. Germline CDR1 reads MNHNS; CDR2 reads SASEGT. V lost 6 bases, J lost 4 bases, and 6 bases stayed unmatched. The CDR3 sequence is 15 residues long.

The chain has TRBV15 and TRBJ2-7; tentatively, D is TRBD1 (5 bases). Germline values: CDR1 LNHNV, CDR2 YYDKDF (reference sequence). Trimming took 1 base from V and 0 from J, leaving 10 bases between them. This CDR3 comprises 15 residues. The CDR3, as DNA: TGTGCCACCAGCAGAGCCCAGGACACCTCCTACGAGCAGTACTTC. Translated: CATSRAQDTSYEQYF. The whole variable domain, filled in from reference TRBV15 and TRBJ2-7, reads DAMVIQNPRYQVTQFGKPVTLSCSQTLNHNVMYWYQQKSSQAPKLLFHYYDKDFNNEADTPDNFQSRRPNTSFCFLDIRSPGLGDTAMYLCATSRAQDTSYEQYFGPGTRLTVT.

CDR3 residues: CASSFGQGVYNEQFF. CDR3 bases: TGTGCCAGCAGCTTCGGACAGGGGGTCTACAATGAGCAGTTCTTC. The chain recombines TRBV11-3 with TRBJ2-1, with TRBD1 identical over 10 bases. Germline lookup yields CDR1 SGHNT and CDR2 YENEEA. V gave up 3 bases and J gave up 3 bases; unmatched junction bases: 2. The CDR3 contains 15 residues.